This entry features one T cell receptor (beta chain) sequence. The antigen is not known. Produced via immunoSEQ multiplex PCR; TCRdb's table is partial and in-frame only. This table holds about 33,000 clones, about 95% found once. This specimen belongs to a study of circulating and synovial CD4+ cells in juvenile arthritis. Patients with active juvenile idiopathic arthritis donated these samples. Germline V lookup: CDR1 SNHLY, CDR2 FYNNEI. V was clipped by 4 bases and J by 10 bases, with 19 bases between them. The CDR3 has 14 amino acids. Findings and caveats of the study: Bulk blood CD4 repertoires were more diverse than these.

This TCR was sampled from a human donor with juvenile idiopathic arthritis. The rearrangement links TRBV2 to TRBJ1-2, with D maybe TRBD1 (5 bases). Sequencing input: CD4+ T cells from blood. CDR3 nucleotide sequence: TGTGCCAGCAGTGCGGGGGGGTCTTTTTCTGCCTACACCTTC. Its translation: CASSAGGSFSAYTF.